This TCR beta chain was sequenced for a study of shared clonotypes between healthy human individuals. About the study: Three men and a couple of women, aged 18 to 49, were donors. Notes on the study in general: Enrolling few donors narrowed the genetic and exposure-history diversity that was represented.

Worth noting for this clone: Its cognate antigen is unknown.

Germline V lookup: CDR1 SGHTA, CDR2 FQGNSA. Trimming took off 7 bases at V and 0 bases at J, with 4 bases between the two ends. The CDR3 spans 13 residues. A 200 ng quantity of DNA, 25,000 to 35,000 T cell genomes, went into the sorted-subset replicate PCRs. Original data processing: ImmunoSEQ sequences covered only the junction and lacked quality scores; filtering therefore differed. Clones were sequenced by immunoSEQ multiplex PCR, and TCRdb holds only the in-frame ones, with some missing. D and trimming were read from the DNA, whereas the V and J calls and clone size are those reported in that table. The profile shows millions of clones, approximately 93% of them singletons.

This TCR was sampled from a man younger than 35 in good health. Some clones in this sample may be carry-over from other donors' samples. The chain is built from TRBV7-2 and TRBJ2-6; no definite D call. Source material: naive CD4+ T cells from PBMCs. The subset was: CD45RA+ positively selected. The CDR3 loop is CASTRSGANVLTF. The CDR3 bases are TGTGCCAGCACCCGCTCTGGGGCCAACGTCCTGACTTTC.